Listed here are 24 T cell receptor beta chains from one sample, sequenced in a study of radiotherapy plus CTLA-4 blockade in lung cancer. Here immunoSEQ multiplex PCR was the method, and the copy in TCRdb shows in-frame clones only, minus some. This table holds roughly 98,000 clones, approximately 83% found once. This specimen was peripheral blood, taken from a patient treated with radiotherapy plus ipilimumab. All receptors come from a human donor with non-small cell lung cancer that progressed on radiotherapy plus ipilimumab.

The rearrangement uses TRBV2 and TRBJ2-5; the match to TRBD1 covers 7 bases. The CDR3 totals 16 residues. V shed 5 bases and J 2 bases; nucleotides not matched to a gene: 11. The germline V gene encodes CDR1 SNHLY and CDR2 FYNNEI. DNA for the CDR3: TGTGCCAGCAGTCGGACCGTTCAGGGGGTACAAGAGACCCAGTACTTC. Its protein product is CASSRTVQGVQETQYF.

This chain joins TRBV18 and TRBJ1-1; tentative D call: TRBD1 (5 bases). The CDR3 is 15 residues long. V was trimmed by 3 bases and J by 1 base, leaving 12 bases between them. Germline assignment: CDR1 KGHSH and CDR2 LQKENI. The CDR3 nucleotides are TGTGCCAGCTCACCCTATATGGGGGAGAACACTGAAGCTTTCTTT. The encoded protein is CASSPYMGENTEAFF.

Concerning this clone itself: The junction differs from germline at one of its ends, possibly a read error. The genes are TRBV10-3 and TRBJ2-7; 8 positions agree with TRBD2. Germline V gene lookup returns CDR1 ENHRY and CDR2 SYGVKD. The CDR3 is made up of 13 amino acids. CDR3: CAISDSGTRAFDF. The CDR3, as DNA: TGTGCCATCAGTGATTCGGGGACTAGAGCTTTCGACTTC.

To note about this clone: Within the sample, other DNA sequences also encode this same CDR3. The V gene is TRBV18, the J gene TRBJ1-1; no reliable D call. The CDR3 is 13 residues long. The germline V gene encodes CDR1 KGHSH and CDR2 LQKENI. The ends were cut back, 1 base at V and 1 base at J, with 4 bases in the middle. DNA of the CDR3: TGTGCCAGCTCACCACAGGGGAACACTGAAGCTTTCTTT. Amino acid sequence: CASSPQGNTEAFF. Filled out from reference TRBV18 and TRBJ1-1, the complete variable domain reads NAGVMQNPRHLVRRRGQEARLRCSPMKGHSHVYWYRQLPEEGLKFMVYLQKENIIDESGMPKERFSAEFPKEGPSILRIQQVVRGDSAAYFCASSPQGNTEAFFGQGTRLTVV.

This clone occurred a few times. The chain combines TRBV6-6 with TRBJ2-6; no reliable D call. Germline-derived CDR1 and CDR2 are MNHNY and SVGAGI (reference sequence). The CDR3 totals 14 residues. Trimming cost V 2 bases and J 0 bases, with 2 bases left between them. The CDR3 reads CASSYGSGANVLTF. The CDR3 nucleotides are TGTGCCAGCAGTTACGGCTCTGGGGCCAACGTCCTGACTTTC.

This clone has just a few counts. The chain has TRBV5-6 and TRBJ1-6, with D possibly matching TRBD1 (6 bases). The CDR3 runs to 15 residues. Per germline, CDR1 SGHDT and CDR2 YYEEEE. Trimming pared 7 bases from V and 7 bases from J, leaving 18 bases between. The CDR3 DNA is TGTGCCAGCGCCCCGGGGGGCAGAGGCAATTCACCCCTCCACTTT. As protein: CASAPGGRGNSPLHF. Based on the CDR3 plus reference TRBV5-6 and TRBJ1-6, the full variable domain is DAGVTQSPTHLIKTRGQQVTLRCSPKSGHDTVSWYQQALGQGPQFIFQYYEEEERQRGNFPDRFSGHQFPNYSSELNVNALLLGDSALYLCASAPGGRGNSPLHFGNGTRLTVT.

V usage is TRBV7-3 and J usage is TRBJ1-1, with 9 bases that match TRBD1. From germline, CDR1 is SGHTA and CDR2 FQGTGA. After removal of 1 base from V and 2 bases from J, the junction contained 2 bases not matched to a gene. This CDR3 comprises 15 residues. The CDR3 region has the DNA TGTGCCAGCAGCTTAATGGGACAGGGAAACACTGAAGCTTTCTTT. The encoded protein is CASSLMGQGNTEAFF.

This sequence joins TRBV5-4 and TRBJ1-3, with TRBD1 identical over 7 bases. Losses at the gene ends were 0 bases for V and 8 bases for J; bases not matched to a gene: 8. This CDR3 contains 15 residues. Germline values: CDR1 SGHNT, CDR2 YYREEE (reference sequence). The CDR3 here is CASSLDRGWADTIYF. The CDR3 nucleotides read TGTGCCAGCAGCTTGGACAGGGGATGGGCGGACACCATATATTTT. Complete variable domain (other parts from reference TRBV5-4 and TRBJ1-3): ETGVTQSPTHLIKTRGQQVTLRCSSQSGHNTVSWYQQALGQGPQFIFQYYREEENGRGNFPPRFSGLQFPNYSSELNVNALELDDSALYLCASSLDRGWADTIYFGEGSWLTVV.

A note on this clone: The junction shows a germline mismatch at one end, possibly a read error. The J gene is TRBJ2-1, the V gene TRBV7-7, with 10 nucleotides matching TRBD2. Germline values: CDR1 SSHAT, CDR2 FNYEAQ (reference sequence). The CDR3 spans 21 residues. This CDR3 is CASSLALPAGGPFSSYNEQFF. CDR3 nucleotides: TGTGCTAGCAGCTTAGCCCTCCCAGCGGGAGGGCCATTCAGCTCCTACAATGAGCAGTTCTTC.

The chain couples TRBV28 to TRBJ1-1; D gene unclear. CDR3 length: 14 amino acids. Deletions cut 2 bases from V and 0 bases from J, with 7 bases between. The germline V gene encodes CDR1 MDHEN and CDR2 SYDVKM. The CDR3 here is CASSLPPMNTEAFF. The CDR3 DNA is TGTGCCAGCAGTTTACCACCGATGAACACTGAAGCTTTCTTT.

Here the CDR3 DNA reads TGTGCCAGCAGCGTGGGGGGCATCAATGAAAAACTGTTTTTT. This codes for CASSVGGINEKLFF. J is TRBJ1-4 and V is TRBV9, with a weak D call TRBD1 (6 bases). The germline V and J ends were trimmed by 2 bases and 5 bases, with 10 bases remaining between them. Germline loops: CDR1 SGDLS, CDR2 YYNGEE. CDR3 length equals 14 residues.

This chain connects TRBV7-8 to TRBJ2-4; 7 positions agree with TRBD1. Germline V gives CDR1 SGHVS, CDR2 FQNEAQ. V trimming: 5 bases; J trimming: 0 bases; junction bases outside the gene matches: 4. This CDR3 is built from 15 residues. The CDR3 is CASSGGQAAKNIQYF. Here the CDR3 DNA reads TGTGCCAGCAGCGGCGGACAGGCAGCCAAAAACATTCAGTACTTC.

This clone appeared a single time. The chain joins TRBV7-6 to TRBJ1-6, with 8 bases that match TRBD1. Germline values: CDR1 SGHVS, CDR2 FNYEAQ. The trim removed 1 base at V and 9 bases at J, leaving 14 bases unmatched. CDR3 length equals 18 residues. CDR3 amino acids: CASSLGDPGQGSFSPLHF. Written as DNA, the CDR3 is TGTGCCAGCAGCTTAGGGGATCCCGGACAGGGTAGTTTTTCACCCCTCCACTTT.

This chain joins TRBV5-1 and TRBJ1-4; no firm D call. V was shortened by 8 bases and J by 1 base, with 9 bases between the two germline ends. The germline V gene has CDR1 SGHRS and CDR2 YFSETQ. The CDR3 is 13 amino acids. As DNA, the CDR3 is TGCGCCAGTAGGGCAGGAACTAATGAAAAACTGTTTTTT. It codes for CASRAGTNEKLFF.

The chain carries TRBV19 and TRBJ2-6, with 10 nucleotides matching TRBD1. CDR1 LNHDA and CDR2 SQIVND come from the germline V gene (reference sequence). Trimming removed 6 bases from V and 0 bases from J; junction bases left unmatched: 2. This CDR3 comprises 16 residues. CDR3 in amino acids: CASRDRGDSGANVLTF. In nucleotides, the CDR3 is TGTGCCAGTAGGGACAGGGGGGACTCTGGGGCCAACGTCCTGACTTTC. Using reference TRBV19 and TRBJ2-6 for the parts outside the CDR3, the full variable domain is DGGITQSPKYLFRKEGQNVTLSCEQNLNHDAMYWYRQDPGQGLRLIYYSQIVNDFQKGDIAEGYSVSREKKESFPLTVTSAQKNPTAFYLCASRDRGDSGANVLTFGAGSRLTVL.

The J gene is TRBJ2-4, the V gene TRBV5-1, with D maybe TRBD2 (5 bases). The CDR3 has 18 residues. V lost 0 bases and J lost 0, with 16 bases in between. Germline V gene data show CDR1 as SGHRS and CDR2 as YFSETQ. This CDR3 is CASSLGSDYLRAKNIQYF. In DNA form, the CDR3 reads TGCGCCAGCAGCTTGGGTTCCGACTACTTGCGAGCCAAAAACATTCAGTACTTC.

This rearrangement joins TRBV13 to TRBJ2-3; 7 bases are a match to TRBD2. Germline V lookup: CDR1 PRHDT, CDR2 FYEKMQ (reference sequence). V lost 2 bases, J lost 2 bases, and 19 bases stayed unmatched. This CDR3 contains 20 residues. CDR3: CASSLRLGRESTLFTDTQYF. In nucleotides, the CDR3 is TGTGCCAGCAGCTTAAGGCTAGGGCGGGAGTCCACCCTTTTCACAGATACGCAGTATTTT.

The rearrangement links TRBV7-6 to TRBJ2-7; a weak D match, TRBD1 (6 bases). The CDR3 extends over 14 amino acids. V was clipped by 4 bases and J by 8 bases, with 18 bases between them. Germline assignment: CDR1 SGHVS and CDR2 FNYEAQ. CDR3 residues: CASSSRQAPSQQYF. In nucleotides, the CDR3 is TGTGCCAGCAGCTCTAGACAGGCCCCATCCCAGCAGTACTTC. The whole variable domain, filled in from reference TRBV7-6 and TRBJ2-7, reads GAGVSQSPRYKVTKRGQDVALRCDPISGHVSLYWYRQALGQGPEFLTYFNYEAQQDKSGLPNDRFSAERPEGSISTLTIQRTEQRDSAMYRCASSSRQAPSQQYFGPGTRLTVT.

The genes are TRBV28 and TRBJ1-2; D not certain. V lost 6 bases and J lost 3, with 8 bases in between. CDR3 length: 12 amino acids. Germline V lookup: CDR1 MDHEN, CDR2 SYDVKM. CDR3: CASSTDYYGYTF. DNA for the CDR3: TGTGCCAGCAGCACAGACTACTATGGCTACACCTTC.

This chain uses TRBV19 with TRBJ2-1, with 12 bases fitting TRBD2. CDR3 length: 17 amino acids. J lost 1 base, V lost 5 bases, and 6 bases had no gene match. Germline V CDR1 and CDR2: LNHDA, SQIVND (reference sequence). CDR3 sequence reads: CASSLTSGSSSYNEQFF. DNA of the CDR3: TGTGCCAGTAGTCTGACTAGCGGGAGTAGTTCCTACAATGAGCAGTTCTTC.

The chain is built from TRBV20-1 and TRBJ1-1; no definite D call. CDR1 is DFQATT and CDR2 is SNEGSKA in the germline V gene (reference sequence). CDR3 length: 11 amino acids. Deletions cut 4 bases from V and 4 bases from J, with 7 bases between. The CDR3 loop reads CSAIVVTEAFF. The CDR3 DNA follows: TGCAGTGCTATCGTGGTCACTGAAGCTTTCTTT.

The chain couples TRBV18 to TRBJ1-1, with D unclear. CDR3 length equals 15 residues. The V end was cut by 2 bases, the J end by 1 base, with 11 bases between. Per germline, CDR1 KGHSH and CDR2 LQKENI. CDR3 amino acids: CASSPLAPPNTEAFF. The CDR3 nucleotides read TGTGCCAGCTCACCATTGGCACCCCCGAACACTGAAGCTTTCTTT.

The rearrangement joins TRBV7-2 to TRBJ2-1, with TRBD2 matching over 14 bases. V lost 5 bases to trimming and J lost 9 bases; unmatched junction nucleotides: 6. The CDR3 sequence is 15 residues long. Germline values: CDR1 SGHTA, CDR2 FQGNSA. CDR3 nucleotides: TGTGCCAGCAGCGGCGGGACTAGCGGGAGTTCTGAGCAGTTCTTC. This codes for CASSGGTSGSSEQFF.

The chain employs TRBV30 and TRBJ2-3, with D possibly matching TRBD2 (6 bases). Germline V gene data show CDR1 as GTSNPN and CDR2 as SVGIG (reference sequence). The ends were cut back, 2 bases at V and 5 bases at J, with 11 bases in the middle. This CDR3 comprises 13 residues. The CDR3 is CAWSPLGGDTQYF. CDR3 nucleotides: TGTGCCTGGAGTCCCCTGGGAGGAGATACGCAGTATTTT. Looking up the rest from reference TRBV30 and TRBJ2-3 gives the full variable domain: SQTIHQWPATLVQPVGSPLSLECTVEGTSNPNLYWYRQAAGRGLQLLFYSVGIGQISSEVPQNLSASRPQDRQFILSSKKLLLSDSGFYLCAWSPLGGDTQYFGPGTRLTVL.